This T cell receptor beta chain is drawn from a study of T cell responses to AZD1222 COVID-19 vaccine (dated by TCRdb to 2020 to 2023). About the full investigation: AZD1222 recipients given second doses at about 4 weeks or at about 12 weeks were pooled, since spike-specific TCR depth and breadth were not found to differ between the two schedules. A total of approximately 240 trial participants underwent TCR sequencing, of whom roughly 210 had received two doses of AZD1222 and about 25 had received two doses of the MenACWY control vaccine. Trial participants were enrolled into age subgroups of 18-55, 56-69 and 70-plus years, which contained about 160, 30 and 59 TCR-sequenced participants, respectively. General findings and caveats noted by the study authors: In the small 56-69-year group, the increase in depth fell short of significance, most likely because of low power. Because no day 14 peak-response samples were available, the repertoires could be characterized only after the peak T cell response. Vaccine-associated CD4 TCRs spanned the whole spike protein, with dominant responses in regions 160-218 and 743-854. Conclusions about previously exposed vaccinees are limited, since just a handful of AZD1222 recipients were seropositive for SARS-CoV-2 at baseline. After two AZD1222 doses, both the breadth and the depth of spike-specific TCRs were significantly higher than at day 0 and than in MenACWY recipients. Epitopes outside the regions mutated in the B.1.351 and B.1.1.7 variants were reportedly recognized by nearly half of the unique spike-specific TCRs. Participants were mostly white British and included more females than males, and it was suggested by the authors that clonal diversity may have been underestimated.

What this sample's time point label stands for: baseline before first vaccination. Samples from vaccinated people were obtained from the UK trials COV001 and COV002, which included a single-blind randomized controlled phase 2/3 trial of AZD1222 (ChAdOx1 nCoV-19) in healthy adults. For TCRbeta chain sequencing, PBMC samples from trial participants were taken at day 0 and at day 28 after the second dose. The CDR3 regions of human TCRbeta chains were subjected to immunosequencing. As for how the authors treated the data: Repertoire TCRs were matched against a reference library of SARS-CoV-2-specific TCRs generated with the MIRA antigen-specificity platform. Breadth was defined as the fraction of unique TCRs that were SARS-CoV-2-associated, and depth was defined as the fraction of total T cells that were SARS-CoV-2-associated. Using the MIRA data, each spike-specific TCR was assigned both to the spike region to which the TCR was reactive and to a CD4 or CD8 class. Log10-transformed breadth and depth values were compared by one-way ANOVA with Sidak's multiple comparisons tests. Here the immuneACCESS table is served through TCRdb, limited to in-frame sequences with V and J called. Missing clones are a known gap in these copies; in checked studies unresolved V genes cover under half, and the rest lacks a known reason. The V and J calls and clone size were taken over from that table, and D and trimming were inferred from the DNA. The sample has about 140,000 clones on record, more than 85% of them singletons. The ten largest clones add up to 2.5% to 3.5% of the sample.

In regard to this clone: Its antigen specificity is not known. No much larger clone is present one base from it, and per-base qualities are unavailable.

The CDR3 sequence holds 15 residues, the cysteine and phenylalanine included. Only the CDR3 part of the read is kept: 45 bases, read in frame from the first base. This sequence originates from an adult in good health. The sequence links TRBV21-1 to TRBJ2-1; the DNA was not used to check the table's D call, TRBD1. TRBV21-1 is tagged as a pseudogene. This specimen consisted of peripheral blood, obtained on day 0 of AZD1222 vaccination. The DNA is TGTGCCAGCAGCAAAGAGGTGGGCAAAGACAATGAGCAGTTCTTC. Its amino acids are CASSKEVGKDNEQFF.